This T cell receptor (beta chain) was captured by sequencing in a study of T cell responses to AZD1222 COVID-19 vaccine (dated by TCRdb to the early 2020s). Study-level background: AZD1222 recipients given second doses at about 4 weeks or at about 12 weeks were pooled, since spike-specific TCR depth and breadth were not found to differ between the two schedules. A total of 230 to 250 trial participants underwent TCR sequencing, of whom about 210 received two doses of AZD1222 and some 26 received two doses of the MenACWY control vaccine. Trial participants were enrolled into age subgroups of 18-55, 56-69 and 70-plus years, which contained about 150, 28 and 57 TCR-sequenced participants, respectively.

To note about this clone: Which antigen it targets is not known. Nothing much larger sits one base from this clone, and base qualities are not available.

The CDR3 regions of human TCRbeta chains were analyzed by immunosequencing. As for the original processing: Repertoire TCRs were checked for matches against a reference library of SARS-CoV-2-specific TCRs that had been generated using the MIRA antigen-specificity platform. Breadth was defined as the fraction of unique TCRs that were SARS-CoV-2-associated, and depth was defined as the fraction of total T cells that were SARS-CoV-2-associated. Using the MIRA data, each spike-specific TCR was mapped to the spike region that the TCR reacts to and placed in a CD4 or CD8 class. Log10-transformed breadth and depth values were compared by one-way ANOVA with Sidak's multiple comparisons tests. TCRdb carries this immuneACCESS record with in-frame sequences only. Its versions omit some clonotypes, under half of them owing to an unresolved V gene in the studies checked, with the rest unexplained. V, J and clone size are taken as reported in that table, and D and trimming were inferred from the DNA itself. In this sample the table shows 180,000 or so clones, approximately 94% of which occur a single time. The ten largest make up about 0.64% of the sample.

This sample's time point label indicates: baseline before first vaccination. Vaccinee samples came from UK trials COV001 and COV002, including a single-blind randomized controlled phase 2/3 trial of AZD1222 (ChAdOx1 nCoV-19) in healthy adults. Trial participant PBMC samples were collected at day 0 and day 28 after the second dose for TCRbeta chain sequencing. The paper as a whole reports these results and caveats: Because no day 14 peak-response samples were available, repertoires were characterized only after the peak T cell response. Reportedly, almost half of the unique spike-specific TCRs recognized epitopes lying outside the regions that are mutated in the B.1.351 and B.1.1.7 variants. Participants were mostly white British, with more females than males. The authors suggested clonal diversity may have been underestimated. After two AZD1222 doses, spike-specific TCR breadth and depth were significantly higher than at day 0 and than in MenACWY recipients. Only a handful of AZD1222 recipients were SARS-CoV-2 seropositive at baseline, limiting conclusions about previously exposed vaccinees. Vaccine-associated CD4 TCRs spanned the whole spike protein, with dominant responses in regions 160-218 and 743-854. In the small 56-69-year group, the increase in depth fell short of significance, most likely because of low power.

The CDR3, from cysteine to phenylalanine, totals 16 residues. The kept DNA is CDR3 alone, 48 bases in frame from the first base. Trimming at the junction amounts to 1 base on V and 1 base on J, and the germline ends lie 13 bases apart. The germline V gene yields SGHTA for CDR1 and FQGNSA for CDR2. This receptor was taken from an adult in good health. Sample: peripheral blood, taken on day 0 of AZD1222 vaccination. The chain links TRBV7-2 with TRBJ1-2, with the D gene too uncertain to name. The nucleotide sequence is TGTGCCAGCAGCTTAGACAGCCAGCGGATTAACTATGGCTACACCTTC. It codes for CASSLDSQRINYGYTF.